This T cell receptor (beta chain) came from a study of regulatory T cells in long-lasting Graves disease. The sample holds many counts of this clonotype. Time point described: newly diagnosed GD, antithyroid drugs for less than 3 months. Generation of the TCR library employed RNA extracted from PBMCs. Building the TCR beta libraries relied on iRepertoire HTBI primers, and CDR3 regions underwent Arm-PCR. Original processing methods: Throughout the samples, researchers identified 62 TRBV and about 15 TRBJ segments. TCRdb independently ran MiXCR on the multiplex PCR reads; one entry per CDR3 protein. What appears here as the V and J calls and clone size reflects TCRdb's work, not the paper's. The data contain 420,000 or so distinct CDR3 sequences, roughly 17% of them singletons. The same sample was also studied in work on T cells in Graves' hyperthyroidism and ophthalmopathy. That work contributes: Together with thyroid ultrasound, orbital computed tomography, serum thyroxine and TRAb, clinical symptoms were used for diagnoses. The HTBI primer set drove a first-round RT-PCR of the TCR CDR3.

This clonotype was obtained from a woman under 30 with Graves disease. Specimen: peripheral blood mononuclear cells (PBMCs), collected at new diagnosis, from a patient treated with antithyroid drugs.

The CDR3 DNA is TGTGCCAGCGGGAAAGAGACCCAGTACTTC. This sequence encodes CASGKETQYF. This chain connects TRBV6-1 to TRBJ2-5; D gene unclear. Germline loops: CDR1 MNHNS, CDR2 SASEGT. The CDR3 has 10 residues. V lost 8 bases and J 3 bases, leaving 4 bases between the germline ends.